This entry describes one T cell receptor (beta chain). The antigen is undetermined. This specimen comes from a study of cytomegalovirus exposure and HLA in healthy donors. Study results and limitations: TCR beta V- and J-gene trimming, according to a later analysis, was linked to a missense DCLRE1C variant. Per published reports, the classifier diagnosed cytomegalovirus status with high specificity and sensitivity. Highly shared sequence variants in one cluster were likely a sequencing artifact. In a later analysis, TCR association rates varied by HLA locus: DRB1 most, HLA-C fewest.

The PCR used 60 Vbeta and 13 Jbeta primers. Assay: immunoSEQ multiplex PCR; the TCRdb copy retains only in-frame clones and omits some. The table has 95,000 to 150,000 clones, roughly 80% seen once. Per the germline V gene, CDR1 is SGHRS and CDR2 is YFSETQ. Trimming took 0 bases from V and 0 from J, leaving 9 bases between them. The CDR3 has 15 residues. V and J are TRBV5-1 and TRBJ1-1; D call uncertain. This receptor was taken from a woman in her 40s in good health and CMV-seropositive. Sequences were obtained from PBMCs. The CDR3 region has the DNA TGCGCCAGCAGCTTGGAAGGACTTGTGAACACTGAAGCTTTCTTT. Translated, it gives CASSLEGLVNTEAFF.